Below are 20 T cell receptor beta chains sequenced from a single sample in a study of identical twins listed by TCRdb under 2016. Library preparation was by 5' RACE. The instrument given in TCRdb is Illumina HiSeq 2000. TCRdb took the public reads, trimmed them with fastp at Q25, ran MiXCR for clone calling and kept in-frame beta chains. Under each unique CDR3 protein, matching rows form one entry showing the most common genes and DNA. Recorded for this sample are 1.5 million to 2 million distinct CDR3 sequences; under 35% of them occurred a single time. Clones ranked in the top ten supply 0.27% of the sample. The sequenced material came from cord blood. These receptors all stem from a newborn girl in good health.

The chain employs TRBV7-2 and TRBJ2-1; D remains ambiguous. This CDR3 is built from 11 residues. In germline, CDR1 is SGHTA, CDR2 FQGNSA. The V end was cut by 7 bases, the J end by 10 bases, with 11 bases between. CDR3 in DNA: TGTGCCAGCAACATTGTCGGGGAGCAGTTCTTC. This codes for CASNIVGEQFF.

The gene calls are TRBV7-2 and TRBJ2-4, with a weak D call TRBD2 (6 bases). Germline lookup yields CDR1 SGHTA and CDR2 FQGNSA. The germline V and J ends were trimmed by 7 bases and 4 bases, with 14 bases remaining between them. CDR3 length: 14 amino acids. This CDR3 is CASTLGTSKNIQYF. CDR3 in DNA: TGTGCCAGCACCCTCGGGACTTCAAAAAACATTCAGTACTTC.

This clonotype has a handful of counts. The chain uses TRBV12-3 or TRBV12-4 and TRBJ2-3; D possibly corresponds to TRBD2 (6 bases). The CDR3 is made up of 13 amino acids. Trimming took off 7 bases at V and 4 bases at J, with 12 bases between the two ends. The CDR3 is CASIRLGADTQYF. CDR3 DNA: TGTGCCAGCATAAGACTAGGCGCAGATACGCAGTATTTT.

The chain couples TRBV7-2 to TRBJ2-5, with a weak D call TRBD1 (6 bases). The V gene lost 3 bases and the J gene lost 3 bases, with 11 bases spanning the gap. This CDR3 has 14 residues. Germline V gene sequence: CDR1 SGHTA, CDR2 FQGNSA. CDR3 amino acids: CASSFGNREETQYF. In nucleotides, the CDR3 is TGTGCCAGCAGCTTCGGAAACAGGGAAGAGACCCAGTACTTC.

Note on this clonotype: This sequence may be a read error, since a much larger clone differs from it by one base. The CDR3 region has the DNA TGTGCCATCGGTGAAGGGCGGGAGAGAGATACGCAGTATTTT. Its translation is CAIGEGRERDTQYF. The chain has TRBV10-3 and TRBJ2-3, with 7 bases that match TRBD2. CDR1 is ENHRY and CDR2 is SYGVKD in the germline V gene. CDR3 length: 14 residues.

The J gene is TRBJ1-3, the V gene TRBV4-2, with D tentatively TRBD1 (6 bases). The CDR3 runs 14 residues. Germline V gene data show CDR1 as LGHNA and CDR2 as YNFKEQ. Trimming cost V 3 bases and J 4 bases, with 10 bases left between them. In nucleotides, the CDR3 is TGTGCCAGCAGCCATGTGGGGGCGGGAAACACCATATATTTT. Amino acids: CASSHVGAGNTIYF.

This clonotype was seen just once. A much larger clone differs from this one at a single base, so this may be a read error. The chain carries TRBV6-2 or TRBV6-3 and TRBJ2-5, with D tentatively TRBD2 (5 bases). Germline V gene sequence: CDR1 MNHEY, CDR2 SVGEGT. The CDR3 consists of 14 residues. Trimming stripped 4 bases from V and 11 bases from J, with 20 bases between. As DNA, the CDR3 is TGTGCCAGCAGTTCGAGCCTAGCTCCCAATGAGCAGTACTTC. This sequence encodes CASSSSLAPNEQYF.

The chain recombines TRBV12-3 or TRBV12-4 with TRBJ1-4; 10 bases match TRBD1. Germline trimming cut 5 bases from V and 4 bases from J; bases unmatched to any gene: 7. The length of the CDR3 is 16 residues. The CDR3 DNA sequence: TGTGCCAGCAGTCTATCCAGGGACAGGGGTAATGAAAAACTGTTTTTT. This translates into CASSLSRDRGNEKLFF.

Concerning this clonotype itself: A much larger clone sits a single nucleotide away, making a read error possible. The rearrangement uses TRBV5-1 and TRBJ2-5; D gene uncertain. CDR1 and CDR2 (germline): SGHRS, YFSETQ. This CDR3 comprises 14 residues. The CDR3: CAGSTGPIQETQYF. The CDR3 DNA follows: TGCGCCGGCAGCACCGGACCCATCCAAGAGACCCAGTACTTC.

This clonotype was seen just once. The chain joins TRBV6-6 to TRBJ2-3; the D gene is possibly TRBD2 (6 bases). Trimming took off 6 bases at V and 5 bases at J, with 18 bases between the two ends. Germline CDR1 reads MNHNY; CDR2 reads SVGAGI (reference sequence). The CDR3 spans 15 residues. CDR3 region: CASSQLGGMGDTQYF. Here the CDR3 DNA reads TGTGCCAGCAGCCAACTTGGGGGGATGGGAGATACGCAGTATTTT.

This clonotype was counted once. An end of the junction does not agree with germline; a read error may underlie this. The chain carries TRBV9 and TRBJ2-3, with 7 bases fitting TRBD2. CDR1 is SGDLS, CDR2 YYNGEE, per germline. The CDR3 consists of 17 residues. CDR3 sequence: CASSPVGERGVTDTQYF. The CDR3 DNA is TGTGCCAGCAGCCCCGTAGGTGAGCGGGGAGTCACAGATACCCAGTATTTT.

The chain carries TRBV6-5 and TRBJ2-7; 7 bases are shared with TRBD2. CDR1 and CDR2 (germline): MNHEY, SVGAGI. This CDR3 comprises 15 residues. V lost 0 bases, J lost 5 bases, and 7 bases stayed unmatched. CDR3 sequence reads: CASSYSPAGAHEQYF. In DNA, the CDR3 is TGTGCCAGCAGTTACTCACCCGCGGGAGCCCACGAGCAGTACTTC.

Written as DNA, the CDR3 is TGTGCCAGCAGCTTAGTACAGCCGAATTCACCCCTCCACTTT. Translation gives CASSLVQPNSPLHF. This chain joins TRBV7-2 and TRBJ1-6; no firm D call. This CDR3 has 14 amino acids. Trimming pared 1 base from V and 7 bases from J, leaving 8 bases between. Germline-derived CDR1 and CDR2 are SGHTA and FQGNSA.

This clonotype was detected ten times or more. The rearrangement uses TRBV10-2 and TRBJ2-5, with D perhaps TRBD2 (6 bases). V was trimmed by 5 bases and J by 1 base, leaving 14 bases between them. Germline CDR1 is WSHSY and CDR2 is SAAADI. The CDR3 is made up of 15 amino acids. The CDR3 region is CASSLTTRPQETQYF. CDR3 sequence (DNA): TGCGCCAGCAGTCTTACGACTAGACCCCAAGAGACCCAGTACTTC.

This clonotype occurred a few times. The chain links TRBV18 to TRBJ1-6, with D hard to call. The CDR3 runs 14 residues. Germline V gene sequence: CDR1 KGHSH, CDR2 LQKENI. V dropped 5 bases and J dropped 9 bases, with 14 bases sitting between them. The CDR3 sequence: CASSSDKGSSPLHF. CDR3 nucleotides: TGTGCCAGCTCAAGCGACAAAGGGAGTTCACCCCTCCACTTT.

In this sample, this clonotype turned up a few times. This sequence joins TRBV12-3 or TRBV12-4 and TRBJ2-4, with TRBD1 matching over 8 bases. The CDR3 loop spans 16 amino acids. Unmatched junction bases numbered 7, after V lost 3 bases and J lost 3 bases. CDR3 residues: CASSFGQGAGKNIQYF. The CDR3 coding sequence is TGTGCCAGCAGTTTCGGGCAGGGGGCGGGCAAAAACATTCAGTACTTC.

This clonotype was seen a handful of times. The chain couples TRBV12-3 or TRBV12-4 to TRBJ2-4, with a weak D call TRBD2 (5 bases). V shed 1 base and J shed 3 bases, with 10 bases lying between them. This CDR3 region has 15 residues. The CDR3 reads CASSLVRVDKNIQYF. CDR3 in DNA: TGTGCCAGCAGTTTAGTGCGGGTAGACAAAAACATTCAGTACTTC.

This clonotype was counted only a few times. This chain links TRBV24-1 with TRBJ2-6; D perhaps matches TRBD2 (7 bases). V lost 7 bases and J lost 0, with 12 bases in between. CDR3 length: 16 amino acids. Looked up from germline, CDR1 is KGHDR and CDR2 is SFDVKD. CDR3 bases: TGTGCCACCAGCCGGGGGGCGCGCTCTGGGGCCAACGTCCTGACTTTC. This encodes CATSRGARSGANVLTF.

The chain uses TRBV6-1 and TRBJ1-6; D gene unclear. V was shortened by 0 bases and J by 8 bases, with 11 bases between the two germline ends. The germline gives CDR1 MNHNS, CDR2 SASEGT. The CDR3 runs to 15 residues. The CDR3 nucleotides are TGTGCCAGCAGTGAAGCCGGGAGGGAGTATTCACCCCTCCACTTT. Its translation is CASSEAGREYSPLHF.

The CDR3 spells CATKLPRPDRAYNSPLHF. CDR3 DNA sequence: TGTGCCACCAAGTTACCCCGACCGGACAGGGCCTATAATTCACCCCTCCACTTT. The V gene is TRBV28, the J gene TRBJ1-6; 8 nucleotides align to TRBD1. Per the germline V gene, CDR1 is MDHEN and CDR2 is SYDVKM. J gave up 2 bases and V 10 bases, and 16 bases lay outside the gene matches. The CDR3 is 18 amino acids.